Described below is a single TCR beta chain sequence and its context. What it recognizes is unknown. The junction does not match germline at one end; this may be a read error. These data come from a study of early T cells in non-severe SARS-CoV-2 infection. Study at large: Bulk RNA isolated from unsorted whole blood underwent sequencing; chains were not paired.

Individual cDNA molecules received unique molecular identifiers during library preparation. In TCRdb, the 5' RACE reads were re-called with MiXCR into one record per CDR3 protein. The sample records tens of thousands of distinct CDR3 sequences, roughly 18% being singletons. Overall study findings and caveats: Private and CD4 specificities were missed by VDJdb matching, which favored anti-spike CD8 responses.

In germline, CDR1 is SGHTA, CDR2 FQGNSA. The CDR3 sequence is 17 residues long. The chain links TRBV7-2 to TRBJ2-3, with D tentatively TRBD2 (5 bases). The TCR originated in an adult who was a healthcare worker with PCR-confirmed SARS-CoV-2 infection or an uninfected control (not recorded which). The sample consisted of whole blood, taken at baseline. CDR3 in amino acids: CASSLGLLAQSTDTQYF. For the CDR3, the DNA is TGTGCCAGCAGCTTAGGTCTTCTAGCCCAGAGCACAGACACGCAGTATTTT.